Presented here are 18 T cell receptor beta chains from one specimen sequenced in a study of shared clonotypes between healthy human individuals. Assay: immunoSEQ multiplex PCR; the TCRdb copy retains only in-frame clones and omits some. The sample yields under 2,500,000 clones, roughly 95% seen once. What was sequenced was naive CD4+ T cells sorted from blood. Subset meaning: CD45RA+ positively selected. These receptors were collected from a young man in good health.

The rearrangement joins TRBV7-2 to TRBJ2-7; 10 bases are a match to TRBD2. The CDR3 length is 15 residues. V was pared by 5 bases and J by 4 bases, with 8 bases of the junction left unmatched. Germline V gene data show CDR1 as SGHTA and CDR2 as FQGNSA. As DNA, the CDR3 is TGTGCCAGCAGCCGACAAGCGGGGGGGGAATACGAGCAGTACTTC. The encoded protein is CASSRQAGGEYEQYF. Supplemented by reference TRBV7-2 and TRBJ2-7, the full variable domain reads GAGVSQSPSNKVTEKGKDVELRCDPISGHTALYWYRQSLGQGLEFLIYFQGNSAPDKSGLPSDRFSAERTGGSVSTLTIQRTQQEDSAVYLCASSRQAGGEYEQYFGPGTRLTVT.

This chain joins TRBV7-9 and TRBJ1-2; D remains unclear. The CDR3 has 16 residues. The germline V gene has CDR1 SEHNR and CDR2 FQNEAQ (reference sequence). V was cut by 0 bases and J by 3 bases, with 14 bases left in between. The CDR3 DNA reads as TGTGCCAGCAGCTTAGCGCTGAGTGGTGGAGACTATGGCTACACCTTC. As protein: CASSLALSGGDYGYTF.

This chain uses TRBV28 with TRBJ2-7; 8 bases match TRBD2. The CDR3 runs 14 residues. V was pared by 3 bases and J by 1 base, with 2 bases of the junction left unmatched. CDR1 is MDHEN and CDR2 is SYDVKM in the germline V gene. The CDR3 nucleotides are TGTGCCAGCAGTTTCGCGGGGGGTTCCTACGAGCAGTACTTC. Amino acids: CASSFAGGSYEQYF.

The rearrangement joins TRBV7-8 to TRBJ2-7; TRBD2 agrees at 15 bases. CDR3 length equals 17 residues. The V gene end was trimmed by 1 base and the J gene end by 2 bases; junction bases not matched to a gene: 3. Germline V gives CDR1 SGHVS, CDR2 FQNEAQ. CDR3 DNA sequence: TGTGCCAGCAGCTTAGGGGGACTAGCGGGAGGCACCTACGAGCAGTACTTC. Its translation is CASSLGGLAGGTYEQYF.

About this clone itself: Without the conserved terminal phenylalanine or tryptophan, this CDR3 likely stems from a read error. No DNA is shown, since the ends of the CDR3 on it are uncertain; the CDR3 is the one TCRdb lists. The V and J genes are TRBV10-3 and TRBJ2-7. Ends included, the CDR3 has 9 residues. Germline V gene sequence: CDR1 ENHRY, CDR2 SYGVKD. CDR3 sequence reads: CAISDGVGL.

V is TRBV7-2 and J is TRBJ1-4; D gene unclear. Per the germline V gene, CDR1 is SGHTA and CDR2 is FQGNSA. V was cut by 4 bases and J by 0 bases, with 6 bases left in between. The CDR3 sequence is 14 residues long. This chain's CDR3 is CASSSYATNEKLFF. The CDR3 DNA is TGTGCCAGCAGCTCGTATGCAACTAATGAAAAACTGTTTTTT.

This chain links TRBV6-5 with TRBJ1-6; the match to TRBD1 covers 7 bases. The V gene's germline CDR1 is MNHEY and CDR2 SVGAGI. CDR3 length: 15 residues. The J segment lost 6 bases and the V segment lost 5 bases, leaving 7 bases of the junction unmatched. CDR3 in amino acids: CASSLDRPVNSPLHF. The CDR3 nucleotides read TGTGCCAGCAGTCTGGACAGGCCTGTTAATTCACCCCTCCACTTT.

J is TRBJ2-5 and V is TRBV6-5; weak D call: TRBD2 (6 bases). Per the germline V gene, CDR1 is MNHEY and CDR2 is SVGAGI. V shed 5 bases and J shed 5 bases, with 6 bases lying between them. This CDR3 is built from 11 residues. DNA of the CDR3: TGTGCCAGCAGTGGAGGGGAGACCCAGTACTTC. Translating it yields CASSGGETQYF.

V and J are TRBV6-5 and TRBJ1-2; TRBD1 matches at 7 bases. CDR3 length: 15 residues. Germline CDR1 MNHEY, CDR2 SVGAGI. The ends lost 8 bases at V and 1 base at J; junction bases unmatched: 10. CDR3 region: CASRKMRQGNYGYTF. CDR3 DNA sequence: TGTGCCAGCCGTAAGATGAGACAGGGTAACTATGGCTACACCTTC.

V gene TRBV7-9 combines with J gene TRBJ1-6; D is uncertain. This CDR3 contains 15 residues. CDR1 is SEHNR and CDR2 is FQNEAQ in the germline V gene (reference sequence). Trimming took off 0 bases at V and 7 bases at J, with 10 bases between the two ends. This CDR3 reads CASSLALGLNSPLHF. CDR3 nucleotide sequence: TGTGCCAGCAGCTTAGCGCTGGGGTTGAATTCACCCCTCCACTTT. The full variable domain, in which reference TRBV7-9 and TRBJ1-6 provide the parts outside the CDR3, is DTGVSQNPRHKITKRGQNVTFRCDPISEHNRLYWYRQTLGQGPEFLTYFQNEAQLEKSRLLSDRFSAERPKGSFSTLEIQRTEQGDSAMYLCASSLALGLNSPLHFGNGTRLTVT.

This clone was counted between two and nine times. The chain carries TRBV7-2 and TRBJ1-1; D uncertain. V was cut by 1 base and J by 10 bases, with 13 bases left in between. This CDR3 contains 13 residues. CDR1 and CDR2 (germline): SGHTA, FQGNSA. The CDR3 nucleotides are TGTGCCAGCAGCTTAGGCGATGGAAGTGGAGCTTTCTTT. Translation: CASSLGDGSGAFF. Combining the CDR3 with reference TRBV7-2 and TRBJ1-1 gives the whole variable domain GAGVSQSPSNKVTEKGKDVELRCDPISGHTALYWYRQSLGQGLEFLIYFQGNSAPDKSGLPSDRFSAERTGGSVSTLTIQRTQQEDSAVYLCASSLGDGSGAFFGQGTRLTVV.

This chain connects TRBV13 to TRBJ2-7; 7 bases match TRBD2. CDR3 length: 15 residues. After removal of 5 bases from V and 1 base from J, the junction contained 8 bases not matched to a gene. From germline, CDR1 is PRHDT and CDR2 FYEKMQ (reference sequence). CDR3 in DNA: TGTGCCAGCAGCAACGGGGGGATCCCTTCCTACGAGCAGTACTTC. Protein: CASSNGGIPSYEQYF.

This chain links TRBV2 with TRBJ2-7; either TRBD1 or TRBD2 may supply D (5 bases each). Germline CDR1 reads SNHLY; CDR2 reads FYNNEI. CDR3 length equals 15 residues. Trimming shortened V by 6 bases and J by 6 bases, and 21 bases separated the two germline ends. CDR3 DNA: TGTGCCAGCAGAAGCCGGGACGTAGGCCCAGGCGAGCAGTACTTC. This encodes CASRSRDVGPGEQYF.

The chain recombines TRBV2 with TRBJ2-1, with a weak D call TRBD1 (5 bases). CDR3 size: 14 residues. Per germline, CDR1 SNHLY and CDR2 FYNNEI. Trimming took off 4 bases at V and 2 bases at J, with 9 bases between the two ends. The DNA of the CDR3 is TGTGCCAGCAGTGGCAGGGTGGCCTACAATGAGCAGTTCTTC. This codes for CASSGRVAYNEQFF.

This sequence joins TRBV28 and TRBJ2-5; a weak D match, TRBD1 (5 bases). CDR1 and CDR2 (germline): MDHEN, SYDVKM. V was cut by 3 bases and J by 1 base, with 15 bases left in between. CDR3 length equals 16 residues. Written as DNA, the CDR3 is TGTGCCAGCAGTTTCTCAGGGTTCGCGGTCCAAGAGACCCAGTACTTC. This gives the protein CASSFSGFAVQETQYF.

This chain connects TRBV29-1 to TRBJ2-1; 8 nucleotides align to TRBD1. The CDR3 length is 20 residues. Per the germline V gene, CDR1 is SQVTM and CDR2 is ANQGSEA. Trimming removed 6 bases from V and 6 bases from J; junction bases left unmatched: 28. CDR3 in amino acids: CSVRASGGAMTTREGNEQFF. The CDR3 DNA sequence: TGCAGCGTAAGGGCCTCAGGGGGCGCAATGACCACCCGTGAGGGCAATGAGCAGTTCTTC.

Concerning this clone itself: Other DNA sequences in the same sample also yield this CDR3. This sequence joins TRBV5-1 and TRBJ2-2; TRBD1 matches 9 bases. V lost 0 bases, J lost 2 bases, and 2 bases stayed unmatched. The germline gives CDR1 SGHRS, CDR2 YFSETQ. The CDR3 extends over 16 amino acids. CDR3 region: CASSLGTGANTGELFF. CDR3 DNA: TGCGCCAGCAGCTTGGGGACAGGGGCCAACACCGGGGAGCTGTTTTTT.

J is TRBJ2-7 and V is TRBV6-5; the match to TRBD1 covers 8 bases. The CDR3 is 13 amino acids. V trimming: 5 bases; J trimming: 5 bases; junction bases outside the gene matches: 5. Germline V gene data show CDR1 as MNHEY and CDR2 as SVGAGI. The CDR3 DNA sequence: TGTGCCAGCAGTACCTGGACAGGGAACGAGCAGTACTTC. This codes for CASSTWTGNEQYF.